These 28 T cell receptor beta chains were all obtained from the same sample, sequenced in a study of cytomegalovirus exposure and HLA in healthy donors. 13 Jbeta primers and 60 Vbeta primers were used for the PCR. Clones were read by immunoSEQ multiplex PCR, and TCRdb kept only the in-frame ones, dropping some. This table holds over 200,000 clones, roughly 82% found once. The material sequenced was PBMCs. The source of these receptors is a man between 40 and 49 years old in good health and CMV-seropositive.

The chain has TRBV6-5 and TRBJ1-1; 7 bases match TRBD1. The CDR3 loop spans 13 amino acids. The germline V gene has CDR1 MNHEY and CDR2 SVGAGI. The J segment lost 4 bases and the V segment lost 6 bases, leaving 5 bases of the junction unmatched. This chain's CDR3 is CASSKQGTTEAFF. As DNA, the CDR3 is TGTGCCAGCAGCAAACAGGGGACCACTGAAGCTTTCTTT.

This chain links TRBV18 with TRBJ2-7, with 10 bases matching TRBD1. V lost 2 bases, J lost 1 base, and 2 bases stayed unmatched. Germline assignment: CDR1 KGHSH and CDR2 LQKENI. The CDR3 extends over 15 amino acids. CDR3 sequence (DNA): TGTGCCAGCTCACCAGGGACAGGGGCGTCCTACGAGCAGTACTTC. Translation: CASSPGTGASYEQYF. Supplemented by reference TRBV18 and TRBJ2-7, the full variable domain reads NAGVMQNPRHLVRRRGQEARLRCSPMKGHSHVYWYRQLPEEGLKFMVYLQKENIIDESGMPKERFSAEFPKEGPSILRIQQVVRGDSAAYFCASSPGTGASYEQYFGPGTRLTVT.

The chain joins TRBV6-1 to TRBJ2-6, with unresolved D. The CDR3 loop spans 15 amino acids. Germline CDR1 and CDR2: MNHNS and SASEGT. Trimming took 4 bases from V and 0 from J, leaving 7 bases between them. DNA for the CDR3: TGTGCCAGCAGTGGACTTATCTCTGGGGCCAACGTCCTGACTTTC. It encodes CASSGLISGANVLTF.

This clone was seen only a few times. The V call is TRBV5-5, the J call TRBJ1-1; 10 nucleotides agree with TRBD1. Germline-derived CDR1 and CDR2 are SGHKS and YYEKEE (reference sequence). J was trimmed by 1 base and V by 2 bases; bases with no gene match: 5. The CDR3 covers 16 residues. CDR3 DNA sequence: TGTGCCAGCAGCTTCGATGGGACAGGGGAGAACACTGAAGCTTTCTTT. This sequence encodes CASSFDGTGENTEAFF.

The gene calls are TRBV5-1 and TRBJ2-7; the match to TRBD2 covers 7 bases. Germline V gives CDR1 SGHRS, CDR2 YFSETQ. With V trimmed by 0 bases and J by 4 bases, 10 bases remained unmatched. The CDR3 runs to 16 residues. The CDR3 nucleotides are TGCGCCAGCAGCTTGGGGGCTAGCGGAAAACCTTACGAGCAGTACGTC. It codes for CASSLGASGKPYEQYV.

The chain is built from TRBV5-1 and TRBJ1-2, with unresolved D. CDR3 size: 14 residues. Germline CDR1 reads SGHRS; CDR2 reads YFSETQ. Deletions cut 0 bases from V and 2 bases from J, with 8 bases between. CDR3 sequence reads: CASSLVPLNYGYTF. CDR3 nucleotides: TGCGCCAGCAGCTTGGTTCCCCTCAACTATGGCTACACCTTC.

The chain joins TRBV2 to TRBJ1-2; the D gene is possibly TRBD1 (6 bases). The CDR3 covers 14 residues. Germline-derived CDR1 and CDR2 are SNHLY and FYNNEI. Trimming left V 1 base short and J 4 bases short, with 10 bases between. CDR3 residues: CASSEDGTIYGYTF. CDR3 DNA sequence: TGTGCCAGCAGTGAAGACGGGACAATCTATGGCTACACCTTC.

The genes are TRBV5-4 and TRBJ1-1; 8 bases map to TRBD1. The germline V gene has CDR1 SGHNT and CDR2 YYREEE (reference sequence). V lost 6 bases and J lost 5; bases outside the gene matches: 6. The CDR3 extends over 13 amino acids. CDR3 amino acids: CASTGTGGTEAFF. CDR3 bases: TGTGCCAGCACCGGGACAGGAGGAACTGAAGCTTTCTTT.

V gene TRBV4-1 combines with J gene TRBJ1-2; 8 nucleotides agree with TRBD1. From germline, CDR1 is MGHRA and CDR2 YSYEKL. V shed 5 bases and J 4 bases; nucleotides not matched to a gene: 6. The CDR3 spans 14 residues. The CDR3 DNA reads TGCGCCAGCAGCGCCGGACAGGGCCCCTATGGCTACACCTTC. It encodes CASSAGQGPYGYTF.

The CDR3 reads CASSFLAGGSNEQFF. In DNA form, the CDR3 reads TGTGCCAGCAGCTTTTTAGCGGGAGGTAGCAATGAGCAGTTCTTC. This sequence joins TRBV7-6 and TRBJ2-1, with 10 bases fitting TRBD2. Germline V gene lookup returns CDR1 SGHVS and CDR2 FNYEAQ. V lost 3 bases and J lost 6; bases outside the gene matches: 5. This CDR3 has 15 residues.

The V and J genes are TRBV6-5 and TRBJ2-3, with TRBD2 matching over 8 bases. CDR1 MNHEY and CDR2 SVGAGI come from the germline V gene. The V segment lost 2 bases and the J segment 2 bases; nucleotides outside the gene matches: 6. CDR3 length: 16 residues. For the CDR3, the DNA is TGTGCCAGCAGTTACGGGGGACTAGACTACACAGATACGCAGTATTTT. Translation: CASSYGGLDYTDTQYF.

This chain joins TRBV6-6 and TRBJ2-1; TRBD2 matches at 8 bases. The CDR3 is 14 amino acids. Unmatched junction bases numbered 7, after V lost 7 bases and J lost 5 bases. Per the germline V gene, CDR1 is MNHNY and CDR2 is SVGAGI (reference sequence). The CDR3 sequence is CASIPGTRNNEQFF. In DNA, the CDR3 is TGTGCCAGCATTCCCGGGACTAGGAACAATGAGCAGTTCTTC.

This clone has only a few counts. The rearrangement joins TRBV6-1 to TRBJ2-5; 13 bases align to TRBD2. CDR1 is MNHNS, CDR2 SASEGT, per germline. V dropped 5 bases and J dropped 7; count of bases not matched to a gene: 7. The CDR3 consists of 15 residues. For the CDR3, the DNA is TGTGCCAGCAGTCCCGGGACTAGCGGGATTAGGACCCAGTACTTC. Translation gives CASSPGTSGIRTQYF.

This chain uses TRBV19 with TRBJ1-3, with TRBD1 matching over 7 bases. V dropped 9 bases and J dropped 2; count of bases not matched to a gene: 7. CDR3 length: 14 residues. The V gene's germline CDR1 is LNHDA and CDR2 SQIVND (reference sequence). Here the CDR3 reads CARSRDSTGNTIYF. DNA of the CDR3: TGTGCCAGAAGCCGGGACAGTACTGGAAACACCATATATTTT.

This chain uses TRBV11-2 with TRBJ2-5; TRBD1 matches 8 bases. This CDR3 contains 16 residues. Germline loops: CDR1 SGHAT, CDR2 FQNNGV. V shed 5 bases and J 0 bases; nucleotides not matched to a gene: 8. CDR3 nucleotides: TGTGCCAGCAGCCCTAGGGACAGGTCGTACCAAGAGACCCAGTACTTC. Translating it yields CASSPRDRSYQETQYF.

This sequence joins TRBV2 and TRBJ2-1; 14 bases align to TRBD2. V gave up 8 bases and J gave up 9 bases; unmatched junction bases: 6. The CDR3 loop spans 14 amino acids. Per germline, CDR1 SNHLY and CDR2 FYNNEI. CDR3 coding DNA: TGTGCCAGCCAGGCGGGACTAGCGGGAGCTGAGCAGTTCTTC. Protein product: CASQAGLAGAEQFF.

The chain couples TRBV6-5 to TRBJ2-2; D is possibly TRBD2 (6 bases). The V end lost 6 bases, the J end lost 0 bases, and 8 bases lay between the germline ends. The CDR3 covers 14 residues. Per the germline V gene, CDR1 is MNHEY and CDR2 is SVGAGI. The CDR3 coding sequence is TGTGCCAGCAGATGGGAGGCGAACACCGGGGAGCTGTTTTTT. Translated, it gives CASRWEANTGELFF.

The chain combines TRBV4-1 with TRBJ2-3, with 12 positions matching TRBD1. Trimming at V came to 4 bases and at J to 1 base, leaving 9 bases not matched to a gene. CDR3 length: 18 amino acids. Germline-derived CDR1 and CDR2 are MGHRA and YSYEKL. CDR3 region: CASSPGQGAPVGTDTQYF. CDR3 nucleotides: TGCGCCAGCAGCCCGGGACAGGGGGCGCCCGTTGGCACAGATACGCAGTATTTT.

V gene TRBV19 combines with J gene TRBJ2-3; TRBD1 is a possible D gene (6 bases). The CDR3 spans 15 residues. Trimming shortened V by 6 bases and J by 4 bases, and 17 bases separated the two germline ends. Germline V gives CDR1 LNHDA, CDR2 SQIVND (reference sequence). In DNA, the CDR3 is TGTGCCAGTAGCGTACAGGGCCCCATGGCAGATACGCAGTATTTT. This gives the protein CASSVQGPMADTQYF. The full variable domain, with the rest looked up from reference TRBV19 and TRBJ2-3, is DGGITQSPKYLFRKEGQNVTLSCEQNLNHDAMYWYRQDPGQGLRLIYYSQIVNDFQKGDIAEGYSVSREKKESFPLTVTSAQKNPTAFYLCASSVQGPMADTQYFGPGTRLTVL.

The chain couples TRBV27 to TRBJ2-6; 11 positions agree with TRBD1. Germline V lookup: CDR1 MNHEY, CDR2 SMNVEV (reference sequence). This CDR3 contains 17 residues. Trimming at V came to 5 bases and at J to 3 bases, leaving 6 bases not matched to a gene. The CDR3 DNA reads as TGTGCCAGCAGTACTTGGACAGGGGGCTTTGGGGCCAACGTCCTGACTTTC. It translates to CASSTWTGGFGANVLTF.

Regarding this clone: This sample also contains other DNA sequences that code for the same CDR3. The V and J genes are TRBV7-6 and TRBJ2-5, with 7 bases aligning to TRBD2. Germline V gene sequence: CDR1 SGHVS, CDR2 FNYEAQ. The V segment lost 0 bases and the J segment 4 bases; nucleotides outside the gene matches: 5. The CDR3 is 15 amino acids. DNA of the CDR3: TGTGCCAGCAGCTTAGCGGGAGGGCCTGGAGAGACCCAGTACTTC. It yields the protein CASSLAGGPGETQYF.

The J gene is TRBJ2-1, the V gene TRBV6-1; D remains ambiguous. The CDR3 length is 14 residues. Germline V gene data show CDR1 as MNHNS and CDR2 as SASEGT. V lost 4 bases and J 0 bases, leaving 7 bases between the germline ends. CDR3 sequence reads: CASSAQASYNEQFF. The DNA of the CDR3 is TGTGCCAGCAGTGCCCAAGCCTCCTACAATGAGCAGTTCTTC.

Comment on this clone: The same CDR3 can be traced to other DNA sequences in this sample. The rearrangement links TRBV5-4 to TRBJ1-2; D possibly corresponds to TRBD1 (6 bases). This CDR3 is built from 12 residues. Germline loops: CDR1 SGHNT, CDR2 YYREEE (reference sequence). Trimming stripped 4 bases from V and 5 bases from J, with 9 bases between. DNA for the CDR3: TGTGCCAGCAGCCTGGACAGTTATGGCTACACCTTC. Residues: CASSLDSYGYTF.

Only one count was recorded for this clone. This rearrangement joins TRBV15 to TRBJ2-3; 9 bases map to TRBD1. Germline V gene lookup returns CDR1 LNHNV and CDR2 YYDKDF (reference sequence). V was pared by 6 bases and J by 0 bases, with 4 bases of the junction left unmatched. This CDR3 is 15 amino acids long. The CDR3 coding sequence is TGTGCCACCAGTCGGACAGGGGAGAGCACAGATACGCAGTATTTT. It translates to CATSRTGESTDTQYF.

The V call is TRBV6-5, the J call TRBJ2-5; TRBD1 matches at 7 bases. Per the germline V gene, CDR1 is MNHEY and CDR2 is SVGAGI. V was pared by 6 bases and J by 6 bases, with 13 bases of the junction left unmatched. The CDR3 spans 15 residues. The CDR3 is CASRTSDRQGKTQYF. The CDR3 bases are TGTGCCAGCAGGACCTCGGACAGGCAGGGCAAGACCCAGTACTTC.

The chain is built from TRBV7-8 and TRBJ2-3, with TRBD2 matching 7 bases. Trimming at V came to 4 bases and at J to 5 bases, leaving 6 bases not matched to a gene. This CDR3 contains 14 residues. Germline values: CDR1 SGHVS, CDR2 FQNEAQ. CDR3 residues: CASSWRESGDTQYF. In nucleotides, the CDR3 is TGTGCCAGCAGCTGGCGGGAGTCGGGAGATACGCAGTATTTT. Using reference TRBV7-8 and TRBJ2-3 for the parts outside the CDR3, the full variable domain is GAGVSQSPRYKVAKRGQDVALRCDPISGHVSLFWYQQALGQGPEFLTYFQNEAQLDKSGLPSDRFFAERPEGSVSTLKIQRTQQEDSAVYLCASSWRESGDTQYFGPGTRLTVL.

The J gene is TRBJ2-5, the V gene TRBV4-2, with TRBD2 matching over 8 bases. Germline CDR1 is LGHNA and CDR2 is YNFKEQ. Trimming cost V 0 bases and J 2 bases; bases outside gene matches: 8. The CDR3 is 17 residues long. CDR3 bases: TGTGCCAGCAGCCAAGATACAAGCGGGAGTGGACAAGAGACCCAGTACTTC. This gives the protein CASSQDTSGSGQETQYF.

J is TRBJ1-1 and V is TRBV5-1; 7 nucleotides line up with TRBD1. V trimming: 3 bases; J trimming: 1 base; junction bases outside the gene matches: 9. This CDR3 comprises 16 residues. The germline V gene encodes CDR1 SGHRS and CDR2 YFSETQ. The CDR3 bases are TGCGCCAGCAGCTCTACGCCTCAGGGGGGGAACACTGAAGCTTTCTTT. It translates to CASSSTPQGGNTEAFF.